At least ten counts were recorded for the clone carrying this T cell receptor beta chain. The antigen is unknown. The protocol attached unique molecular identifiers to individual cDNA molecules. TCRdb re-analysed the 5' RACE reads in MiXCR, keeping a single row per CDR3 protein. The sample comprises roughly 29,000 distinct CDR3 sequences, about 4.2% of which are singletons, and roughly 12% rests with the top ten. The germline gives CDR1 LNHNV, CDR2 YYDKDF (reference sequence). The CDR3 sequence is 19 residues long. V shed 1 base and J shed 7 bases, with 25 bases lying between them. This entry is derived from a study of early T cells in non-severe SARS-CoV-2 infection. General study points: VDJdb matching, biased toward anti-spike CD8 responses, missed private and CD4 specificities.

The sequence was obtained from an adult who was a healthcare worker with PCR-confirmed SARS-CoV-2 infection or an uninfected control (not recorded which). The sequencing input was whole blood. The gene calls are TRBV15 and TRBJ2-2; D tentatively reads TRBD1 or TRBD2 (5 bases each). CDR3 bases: TGTGCCACCAGCAGAGCTTTTTCCGGGACCGTCTCTCGTATCGGGGAGCTGTTTTTT. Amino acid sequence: CATSRAFSGTVSRIGELFF.